Listed below are T cell receptor beta chains from one sample, sequenced in a study of blood T cell repertoires in COVID-19. Profiling relied on immunoSEQ multiplex PCR, and the TCRdb table lists in-frame clones only, not all of them. The sample records fewer than 350,000 clones, 65% to 90% being singletons. Sequenced material: PBMCs or T cells enriched from blood (not recorded which). These receptors were obtained from a woman aged 40-49 years with acute COVID-19. CDR3s include the opening cysteine and the closing phenylalanine or tryptophan. The D gene is left open where the match is weak. Size values are once, few and many counts, or a class for expanded clones, and some rows have none.

V	D	J	size	CDR3	DNA
TRBV29-1	-	TRBJ2-7	-	CSVAEQVSEQYF	TGCAGCGTTGCCGAACAGGTCTCGGAGCAGTACTTC
TRBV10-3	-	TRBJ1-1	few	CAISPGSGGSTEAFF	TGTGCCATCAGTCCTGGATCGGGGGGGAGCACTGAAGCTTTCTTT
TRBV6-5	-	TRBJ1-2	-	CASILNYGYTF	TGTGCCAGCATCCTGAACTATGGCTACACCTTC
TRBV19	TRBD1	TRBJ1-5	-	CASSPRDRGRPQHF	TGTGCCAGTAGTCCCCGGGACAGGGGTCGGCCCCAGCATTTT
TRBV28	-	TRBJ1-5	-	CASSSQGLGNQPQHF	TGTGCCAGCAGTTCGCAGGGACTAGGCAATCAGCCCCAGCATTTT
TRBV15	-	TRBJ1-4	-	CATSRVMTATNEKLFF	TGTGCCACCAGCAGAGTAATGACAGCAACTAATGAAAAACTGTTTTTT
TRBV28	TRBD1	TRBJ2-7	-	CASSTAGTGDEQYF	TGTGCCAGCTCTACCGCCGGGACAGGCGACGAGCAGTACTTC
TRBV4-2	TRBD1	TRBJ1-1	-	CASSRQTGLRTEAFF	TGTGCCAGCAGCCGACAGACAGGGTTGCGGACTGAAGCTTTCTTT
TRBV5-1	TRBD1	TRBJ2-1	-	CASRPDRVNEQFF	TGCGCCAGCAGACCGGACAGGGTTAATGAGCAGTTCTTC
TRBV7-9	TRBD2	TRBJ2-4	-	CASKRAGGSFGAKNIQYF	TGTGCCAGCAAAAGAGCGGGAGGGAGTTTCGGAGCCAAAAACATTCAGTACTTC
TRBV18	TRBD2	TRBJ2-3	-	CASSPPKREFPSTDTQYF	TGTGCCAGCTCACCACCTAAGCGGGAGTTTCCTAGCACAGATACGCAGTATTTT
TRBV4-1	-	TRBJ1-2	-	CASSQDIGTYGYTF	TGCGCCAGCAGCCAAGATATCGGTACCTATGGCTACACCTTC
TRBV5-8	TRBD1	TRBJ1-3	-	CASSFRTGGLSGNTIYF	TGTGCCAGCAGCTTCCGGACAGGCGGCCTCTCTGGAAACACCATATATTTT
TRBV25-1	TRBD1	TRBJ1-1	-	CASSEYGTGNTEAFF	TGTGCCAGCAGTGAATATGGGACAGGGAACACTGAAGCTTTCTTT
TRBV29-1	TRBD1	TRBJ1-2	-	CSVFDRDYTF	TGCAGCGTTTTTGACAGGGACTACACCTTC
TRBV19	TRBD1	TRBJ1-2	-	CASSLGTGGPSYGYTF	TGTGCCAGTAGCCTCGGGACAGGGGGACCTAGCTATGGCTACACCTTC
TRBV7-8	-	TRBJ1-1	few	CASSWGGDSTEAFF	TGTGCCAGCAGCTGGGGGGGGGACTCCACTGAAGCTTTCTTT
TRBV4-3	-	TRBJ1-5	few	CASSQDPRGGQPQHF	TGCGCCAGCAGCCAAGATCCGAGAGGGGGTCAGCCCCAGCATTTT
TRBV5-1	TRBD2	TRBJ2-1	-	CASSFNRGGSLGEQFF	TGCGCCAGCAGCTTTAACCGGGGGGGCTCGCTGGGTGAGCAGTTCTTC
TRBV18	TRBD1	TRBJ2-1	-	CASSLDRAGNEQFF	TGTGCCAGCTCACTGGACAGGGCGGGCAATGAGCAGTTCTTC
TRBV4-3	TRBD1	TRBJ2-1	-	CASSQSTGGSYNEQFF	TGCGCCAGCAGCCAATCGACAGGGGGCTCCTACAATGAGCAGTTCTTC
TRBV6-5	-	TRBJ1-1	-	CASTTPGMNTEAFF	TGTGCCAGCACCACCCCGGGGATGAACACTGAAGCTTTCTTT
TRBV19	-	TRBJ2-7	once	CASSARGGTLFEQYF	TGTGCCAGTAGTGCCCGTGGGGGGACCCTCTTCGAGCAGTACTTC
TRBV19	-	TRBJ1-6	-	CASSSGSPGRNSPLHF	TGTGCCAGTAGTTCAGGTAGCCCAGGGCGTAATTCACCCCTCCACTTT
TRBV7-9	-	TRBJ2-1	-	CASSSLVEGIF	TGTGCCAGCAGCTCCCTCGTTGAGGGAATCTTC
TRBV6-2/TRBV6-3	-	TRBJ1-5	once	CASSYSGLRVGGQPQHF	TGTGCCAGCAGTTACTCCGGCCTCAGGGTAGGGGGTCAGCCCCAGCATTTT
TRBV28	TRBD1	TRBJ1-3	once	CASSLTGPRAGNTIYF	TGTGCCAGCAGTCTGACAGGGCCACGCGCTGGAAACACCATATATTTT
TRBV19	TRBD2	TRBJ2-2	-	CASRASGVAGELFF	TGTGCCAGTAGGGCTAGCGGGGTCGCCGGGGAGCTGTTTTTT
TRBV3-1/TRBV3-2	TRBD2	TRBJ2-7	-	CASTQSGGVEQYF	TGTGCCAGCACCCAGAGCGGGGGGGTGGAGCAGTACTTC
TRBV6-2/TRBV6-3	-	TRBJ2-7	few	CASSYALLWGQGYEQYF	TGTGCCAGCAGTTACGCCCTCCTGTGGGGCCAAGGCTACGAGCAGTACTTC
TRBV5-1	-	TRBJ1-1	once	CASSFEASKNTEAFF	TGCGCCAGCAGCTTTGAGGCCAGCAAGAACACTGAAGCTTTCTTT
TRBV5-4	-	TRBJ1-2	-	CASSLALQDFYGYTF	TGTGCCAGCAGCTTGGCCCTTCAAGACTTCTATGGCTACACCTTC
TRBV7-8	TRBD1	TRBJ1-1	-	CASRRDRGVPEAFF	TGTGCCAGCCGCCGGGACAGGGGGGTCCCTGAAGCTTTCTTT
TRBV19	-	TRBJ1-4	-	CASRLLGGRVGEKLFF	TGTGCCAGTAGGCTCCTCGGGGGGAGAGTAGGTGAAAAACTGTTTTTT
TRBV5-1	TRBD1	TRBJ1-1	once	CASSFGGGQGNTEAFF	TGCGCCAGCAGCTTTGGTGGAGGACAGGGGAACACTGAAGCTTTCTTT
TRBV28	-	TRBJ2-7	-	CASSLGATLSSYEQYF	TGTGCCAGCAGCCTAGGGGCGACACTAAGCTCCTACGAGCAGTACTTC
TRBV28	-	TRBJ2-7	once	CASSFGSIAFYEQYF	TGTGCCAGCAGTTTTGGGTCGATAGCCTTCTACGAGCAGTACTTC
TRBV11-2	TRBD1	TRBJ2-7	-	CASSSIQGVGREQYF	TGTGCCAGCAGCTCGATACAGGGGGTGGGGCGCGAGCAGTACTTC
TRBV7-2	-	TRBJ1-5	once	CASSLDLAGNNQPQHF	TGTGCCAGCAGCTTAGACTTGGCGGGGAACAATCAGCCCCAGCATTTT
TRBV2	-	TRBJ1-2	-	CASSDSVLGGYTF	TGTGCCAGCAGTGACAGCGTACTCGGCGGCTACACCTTC
TRBV19	TRBD2	TRBJ2-1	few	CASSVGTSEQFF	TGTGCCAGTAGTGTCGGGACTAGCGAGCAGTTCTTC
TRBV4-1	TRBD2	TRBJ2-1	-	CASSRSLTSDNEQFF	TGCGCCAGCAGCCGAAGCCTGACTAGCGATAATGAGCAGTTCTTC
TRBV5-4	-	TRBJ2-2	-	CASSLADRETGELFF	TGTGCCAGCAGCTTGGCTGATAGGGAGACCGGGGAGCTGTTTTTT
TRBV24-1	-	TRBJ2-7	-	CATSDPAGSYEQYF	TGTGCCACCAGTGATCCAGCGGGCTCCTACGAGCAGTACTTC
TRBV9	TRBD2	TRBJ2-1	-	CASSSPYPSGSSYNEQFF	TGTGCCAGCAGCTCCCCTTACCCCAGCGGGAGCTCCTACAATGAGCAGTTCTTC
TRBV29-1	TRBD2	TRBJ2-3	-	CSVLGLAGARTDTQYF	TGCAGCGTCCTGGGACTAGCGGGAGCCCGCACAGATACGCAGTATTTT
TRBV7-9	-	TRBJ1-4	-	CASISTRLPGEKLFF	TGTGCCAGCATCTCTACTCGGTTACCGGGTGAAAAACTGTTTTTT
TRBV18	TRBD2	TRBJ2-7	-	CASSPTMGGRIKQYF	TGTGCCAGCTCACCCACGATGGGGGGGAGGATAAAGCAGTACTTC
TRBV25-1	-	TRBJ1-3	-	CASGNPGLGGNTIYF	TGTGCCAGCGGAAACCCAGGGTTGGGAGGAAACACCATATATTTT
TRBV5-5	TRBD1	TRBJ2-7	-	CASSLAGGGTGYEQYF	TGTGCCAGCAGCTTGGCCGGTGGGGGGACAGGTTACGAGCAGTACTTC
TRBV5-1	TRBD2	TRBJ2-5	-	CASSTTSGRETQYF	TGCGCCAGCAGCACTACTAGCGGGAGGGAGACCCAGTACTTC
TRBV27	TRBD2	TRBJ2-1	-	CASSLWGLADNEQFF	TGTGCCAGCAGTTTATGGGGACTAGCGGACAATGAGCAGTTCTTC
TRBV29-1	-	TRBJ2-2	-	CSVRTAGNTGELFF	TGCAGCGTCCGGACAGCCGGAAACACCGGGGAGCTGTTTTTT
TRBV5-6	TRBD1	TRBJ2-4	-	CASSQGDLLAKNIQYF	TGTGCCAGCAGCCAGGGGGACCTACTAGCCAAAAACATTCAGTACTTC
TRBV15	TRBD1	TRBJ1-2	-	CATSRGGGTGGFYGYTF	TGTGCCACCAGCAGAGGGGGCGGGACAGGGGGGTTCTATGGCTACACCTTC
TRBV7-2	TRBD2	TRBJ2-1	-	CASSRLNLAGGSNEQFF	TGTGCCAGCAGTCGCCTGAACCTAGCGGGGGGCTCGAATGAGCAGTTCTTC
TRBV27	-	TRBJ2-1	-	CASSPRGYSYNEQFF	TGTGCCAGCAGTCCCAGAGGATACTCCTACAATGAGCAGTTCTTC
TRBV9	TRBD2	TRBJ2-5	-	CASALARTSGQETQYF	TGTGCCAGCGCATTAGCCCGGACTAGCGGACAAGAGACCCAGTACTTC